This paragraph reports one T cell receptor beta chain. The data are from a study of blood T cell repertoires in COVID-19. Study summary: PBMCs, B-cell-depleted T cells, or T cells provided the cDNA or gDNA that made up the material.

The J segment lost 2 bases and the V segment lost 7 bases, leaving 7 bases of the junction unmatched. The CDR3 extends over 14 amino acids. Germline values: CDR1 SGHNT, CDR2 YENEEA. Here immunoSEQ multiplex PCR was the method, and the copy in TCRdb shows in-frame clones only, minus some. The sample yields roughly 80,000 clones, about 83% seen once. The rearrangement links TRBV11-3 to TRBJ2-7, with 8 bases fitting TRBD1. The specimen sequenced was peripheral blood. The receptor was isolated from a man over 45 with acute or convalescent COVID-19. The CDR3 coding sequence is TGTGCCAGCACGTACAGGGGGGATACCTACGAGCAGTACTTC. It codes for CASTYRGDTYEQYF.